This TCR beta chain came from a study of T cells after yellow fever vaccination. One entry per CDR3 protein results from TCRdb running MiXCR on the 5' RACE reads. Of 500,000 to 650,000 distinct CDR3 sequences listed, around an eighth were seen once; the top ten hold about 15%. V was pared by 1 base and J by 1 base, with 5 bases between. CDR3 length: 12 amino acids. The germline V gene encodes CDR1 DFQATT and CDR2 SNEGSKA (reference sequence). At least ten counts were recorded for this clonotype. Its specificity is unknown. Study-level results: Re-detected after boosting: most primary clones, 96% of CD4 and 80% to 90% of CD8.

The sequence came from a man aged 25 to 40 who received the YFV17D yellow fever vaccine. This specimen consisted of PBMCs, obtained on the day of the yellow fever booster vaccination. The chain has TRBV20-1 and TRBJ2-7, with D unresolved. Here the CDR3 DNA reads TGCAGTGCTAGAGTGGGATCCTACGAGCAGTACTTC. This translates into CSARVGSYEQYF.